This TCR beta chain was sequenced for a study of blood T cell repertoires in COVID-19. Study-wide background: Acute and convalescent COVID-19 specimens originated in the United States, Italy and Spain. Sample material is recorded as cDNA or gDNA derived from T cells, B-cell-depleted T cells, or PBMCs.

Original processing methods: Estimation of nucleated cell counts was performed using reference gene primer amplification. Measured with immunoSEQ multiplex PCR; TCRdb has only the in-frame clones, and not every one. The DNA gave D and trimming, while V, J and clone size come from that table. The sample consists of just under 300,000 clones, approximately 86% of them appearing once. Looked up from germline, CDR1 is MDHEN and CDR2 is SYDVKM. The CDR3 contains 15 residues. Losses at the gene ends were 8 bases for V and 6 bases for J; bases not matched to a gene: 14. This chain uses TRBV28 with TRBJ1-2; 8 bases fit TRBD1. The sample was peripheral blood. This TCR derives from an older man with acute or convalescent COVID-19. CDR3 sequence reads: CASAPRTRGLHGYTF. CDR3 DNA sequence: TGTGCCAGCGCCCCTAGGACCAGGGGGCTGCATGGCTACACCTTC.